This passage covers 29 T cell receptor beta chains from one sample sequenced in a study of patients with pleural tuberculosis. TCRdb analysed the reads with MiXCR anew, one entry per CDR3 protein. The table has around 49,000 distinct CDR3 sequences, 5.5% to 8% seen once. Receptors originate from a human donor with pleural tuberculosis.

This clonotype was counted at least ten times. CDR3 residues: CASSPYRGQSTEAFF. Here the CDR3 DNA reads TGCGCCAGCAGCCCCTACAGGGGGCAGAGCACTGAAGCTTTCTTT. The chain combines TRBV5-1 with TRBJ1-1; 9 bases fit TRBD1. The CDR3 covers 15 residues. Germline loops: CDR1 SGHRS, CDR2 YFSETQ. V dropped 4 bases and J dropped 4; count of bases not matched to a gene: 8.

This clonotype has at least ten counts. The J gene is TRBJ2-1, the V gene TRBV28, with no clear D. Germline CDR1 is MDHEN and CDR2 is SYDVKM. Trimming removed 4 bases from V and 0 bases from J, with 7 bases in between. This CDR3 comprises 14 residues. This CDR3 reads CASSYHGSYNEQFF. The CDR3 region has the DNA TGTGCCAGCAGTTATCACGGCTCCTACAATGAGCAGTTCTTC. The entire variable domain, with the rest obtained from reference TRBV28 and TRBJ2-1, is as follows: DVKVTQSSRYLVKRTGEKVFLECVQDMDHENMFWYRQDPGLGLRLIYFSYDVKMKEKGDIPEGYSVSREKKERFSLILESASTNQTSMYLCASSYHGSYNEQFFGPGTRLTVL.

This clonotype was recorded at least ten times. The rearrangement uses TRBV20-1 and TRBJ2-7; D possibly corresponds to TRBD1 (6 bases). Germline CDR1 DFQATT, CDR2 SNEGSKA (reference sequence). This CDR3 has 13 residues. With 6 bases removed from V and 1 base from J, the gap between germline ends came to 13 bases. DNA for the CDR3: TGCAGTGCCAACACAGGGTTTTCCTACGAGCAGTACTTC. As protein: CSANTGFSYEQYF.

This clonotype ranks as medium-sized. This rearrangement joins TRBV29-1 to TRBJ1-3; 8 positions agree with TRBD1. CDR1 and CDR2 from the germline V gene are SQVTM and ANQGSEA. The ends lost 4 bases at V and 2 bases at J; junction bases unmatched: 7. The CDR3 loop spans 15 amino acids. The CDR3 loop reads CSVVRQGMAGNTIYF. CDR3 sequence (DNA): TGCAGCGTTGTCCGACAGGGGATGGCTGGAAACACCATATATTTT.

This clonotype was detected ten times or more. The J gene is TRBJ1-2, the V gene TRBV11-1; D is unclear. The CDR3 is 12 residues long. Per germline, CDR1 SGHAT and CDR2 FQDESV (reference sequence). Trimming cost V 1 base and J 8 bases, with 8 bases left between them. The DNA for the CDR3 is TGTGCCAGCAGCTTAGTTGCGGGAGGCTACACCTTC. This codes for CASSLVAGGYTF. Supplemented by reference TRBV11-1 and TRBJ1-2, the full variable domain reads EAEVAQSPRYKITEKSQAVAFWCDPISGHATLYWYRQILGQGPELLVQFQDESVVDDSQLPKDRFSAERLKGVDSTLKIQPAELGDSAMYLCASSLVAGGYTFGSGTRLTVV.

This clonotype came up many times. The chain carries TRBV10-2 and TRBJ1-2; D remains ambiguous. Deletions cut 2 bases from V and 3 bases from J, with 13 bases between. Germline V lookup: CDR1 WSHSY, CDR2 SAAADI. The CDR3 is 15 residues long. CDR3 in DNA: TGCGCCAGCAGTGAGAGAGGCGGTTCGCACTATGGCTACACCTTC. This sequence encodes CASSERGGSHYGYTF.

This clonotype was observed many times. This chain connects TRBV11-2 to TRBJ1-1; D is uncertain. V gave up 6 bases and J gave up 5 bases, with 13 bases separating them. The CDR3 length is 13 residues. Germline V gene lookup returns CDR1 SGHAT and CDR2 FQNNGV. Here the CDR3 DNA reads TGTGCCAGCAGGCCTAGGGTCGGGACTGAAGCTTTCTTT. Its protein product is CASRPRVGTEAFF.

This clonotype was seen ten or more times. The chain joins TRBV24-1 to TRBJ2-1; 8 bases are shared with TRBD2. The V segment lost 2 bases and the J segment 7 bases; nucleotides outside the gene matches: 12. Germline lookup yields CDR1 KGHDR and CDR2 SFDVKD. This CDR3 spans 17 amino acids. CDR3 sequence (DNA): TGTGCCACCAGTGATTCTGCGGGAGGCTCTGATGGTAATGAGCAGTTCTTC. It codes for CATSDSAGGSDGNEQFF.

This clonotype was counted many times. The genes are TRBV7-6 and TRBJ1-2; D remains ambiguous. This CDR3 comprises 14 residues. Germline values: CDR1 SGHVS, CDR2 FNYEAQ. Trimming removed 1 base from V and 7 bases from J, with 13 bases in between. The CDR3 sequence: CASSLVPSLAGYTF. The CDR3 nucleotides are TGTGCCAGCAGCTTAGTCCCTTCGCTCGCTGGCTACACCTTC.

This clonotype is classed as medium-sized. This sequence joins TRBV27 and TRBJ1-2, with 7 positions matching TRBD1. The junction had 16 bases not matched to a gene; V was cut back by 8 bases and J by 7 bases. CDR1 MNHEY and CDR2 SMNVEV come from the germline V gene (reference sequence). The CDR3 spans 15 residues. CDR3 sequence reads: CASHARMGSGGGYTF. DNA of the CDR3: TGTGCCAGCCACGCACGAATGGGCTCAGGGGGTGGCTACACCTTC.

This clonotype was seen many times. J is TRBJ2-2 and V is TRBV20-1, with no clear D. The CDR3 loop spans 15 amino acids. Trimming took off 8 bases at V and 4 bases at J, with 20 bases between the two ends. Germline V gene data show CDR1 as DFQATT and CDR2 as SNEGSKA (reference sequence). CDR3 residues: CSPKSVRSGTGELFF. The CDR3 bases are TGCAGTCCAAAGTCAGTTCGGTCTGGCACCGGGGAGCTGTTTTTT.

The sample holds many counts of this clonotype. The rearrangement links TRBV15 to TRBJ2-7, with D tentatively TRBD2 (7 bases). Looked up from germline, CDR1 is LNHNV and CDR2 is YYDKDF (reference sequence). Trimming took off 5 bases at V and 5 bases at J, with 19 bases between the two ends. This CDR3 comprises 15 residues. The CDR3 region has the DNA TGTGCCACCAGCTTAAGACGGGGGGCGGGTGACGAGCAGTACTTC. Its translation: CATSLRRGAGDEQYF.

In the case of this clonotype: A much larger clone is a single base away; this may be a read error. This sequence joins TRBV5-1 and TRBJ1-1; D unresolved. There are 14 residues in the CDR3. Germline CDR1 and CDR2: SGHRS and YFSETQ. The CDR3 nucleotides read TGCGCCAGCAGCTTGGCCGCAGAGAACGCTGAAGCTTTCTTT. This gives the protein CASSLAAENAEAFF.

At least ten counts were recorded for this clonotype. V and J are TRBV28 and TRBJ2-1; the D is unclear. The germline V gene has CDR1 MDHEN and CDR2 SYDVKM. There are 13 residues in the CDR3. The V end was cut by 3 bases, the J end by 6 bases, with 9 bases between. The CDR3 loop is CASSFEPTNEQFF. CDR3 in DNA: TGTGCCAGCAGTTTTGAGCCGACCAATGAGCAGTTCTTC.

This clonotype was seen more than once but under ten times. The V and J genes are TRBV11-1 and TRBJ2-7, with D possibly TRBD1 on 5 matching bases. This CDR3 comprises 17 residues. V dropped 0 bases and J dropped 6 bases, with 21 bases sitting between them. Germline V gene data show CDR1 as SGHAT and CDR2 as FQDESV (reference sequence). This chain's CDR3 is CASSLALETLRGSEQYF. The CDR3 DNA follows: TGTGCCAGCAGCTTAGCGTTGGAGACTCTAAGGGGATCCGAGCAGTACTTC.

This clonotype was detected ten times or more. This chain uses TRBV27 with TRBJ1-2; D is unresolved. The CDR3 is 13 residues long. Deletions cut 3 bases from V and 6 bases from J, with 11 bases between. The germline gives CDR1 MNHEY, CDR2 SMNVEV (reference sequence). The CDR3 reads CASSFKGYDGYTF. The DNA for the CDR3 is TGTGCCAGCAGTTTTAAAGGGTACGATGGCTACACCTTC.

This clonotype was recorded at least ten times. The V call is TRBV6-1, the J call TRBJ2-7; D possibly corresponds to TRBD2 (6 bases). The CDR3 has 14 residues. Per germline, CDR1 MNHNS and CDR2 SASEGT. The germline V and J ends were trimmed by 0 bases and 5 bases, with 11 bases remaining between them. CDR3 loop: CASSEAGREHEQYV. CDR3 coding DNA: TGTGCCAGCAGTGAAGCGGGCCGGGAGCACGAGCAGTACGTC.

This clonotype was seen repeatedly, ten times or more. This rearrangement joins TRBV2 to TRBJ2-1; a weak D match, TRBD2 (6 bases). Trimming left V 7 bases short and J 4 bases short, with 11 bases between. CDR1 and CDR2 (germline): SNHLY, FYNNEI. The CDR3 runs 13 residues. Here the CDR3 reads CASKEGSYNEQFF. The CDR3 bases are TGTGCCAGCAAGGAGGGGTCGTACAATGAGCAGTTCTTC.

This clonotype occurred a few times. A much more abundant neighbour one base away suggests this may be a read error. This sequence joins TRBV20-1 and TRBJ2-1, with no clear D. The V and J ends lost 4 bases and 4 bases respectively, with 14 bases between them. The CDR3 length is 14 residues. The germline V gene encodes CDR1 DFQATT and CDR2 SNEGSKA (reference sequence). The CDR3 loop is CSATPPGPYNEQFF. Written as DNA, the CDR3 is TGCAGTGCTACACCTCCAGGACCTTACAATGAGCAGTTCTTC.

Only a few counts were recorded for this clonotype. CDR3 sequence reads: CASRGGPPYSNQPQHF. The DNA of the CDR3 is TGTGCCAGCAGGGGCGGACCGCCCTATAGCAATCAGCCCCAGCATTTT. The chain uses TRBV12-3 or TRBV12-4 and TRBJ1-5; D gene uncertain. The CDR3 spans 16 residues. V was shortened by 6 bases and J by 0 bases, with 15 bases between the two germline ends.

This clonotype was seen repeatedly, ten times or more. The chain uses TRBV20-1 and TRBJ2-7; tentatively, D is TRBD1 (6 bases). Trimming left V 0 bases short and J 4 bases short, with 10 bases between. The CDR3 runs 13 residues. The germline V gene has CDR1 DFQATT and CDR2 SNEGSKA (reference sequence). CDR3 protein: CSAREDRFYEQYF. CDR3 DNA sequence: TGCAGTGCTAGAGAGGACAGATTTTACGAGCAGTACTTC.

This clonotype was seen ten or more times. The chain recombines TRBV2 with TRBJ2-3, with TRBD2 identical over 10 bases. The CDR3 is 14 residues long. Germline values: CDR1 SNHLY, CDR2 FYNNEI. The V gene end was trimmed by 9 bases and the J gene end by 5 bases; junction bases not matched to a gene: 8. This chain's CDR3 is CARGRAGGRDTQYF. In nucleotides, the CDR3 is TGTGCCAGAGGGCGAGCGGGAGGGCGAGATACGCAGTATTTT.

A word on this clonotype: This could be a read error, since a much larger clone is one nucleotide away. The J gene is TRBJ1-2, the V gene TRBV12-3 or TRBV12-4, with 7 positions matching TRBD1. V shed 8 bases and J 7 bases; nucleotides not matched to a gene: 13. CDR3 size: 14 residues. The CDR3 DNA follows: TGTGCCAGCGGTCCAAGACAGGGTCTAAGTGGCTACACCTTC. It codes for CASGPRQGLSGYTF.

This clonotype was picked up many times. V is TRBV27 and J is TRBJ1-2; no definite D call. Deletions cut 4 bases from V and 4 bases from J, with 16 bases between. The CDR3 is 15 residues long. The germline CDR1 and CDR2 sequences are MNHEY and SMNVEV (reference sequence). In DNA, the CDR3 is TGTGCCAGCAGTTCTACTTCGACCCGGTTCTATGGCTACACCTTC. This gives the protein CASSSTSTRFYGYTF.

Ten or more counts support this clonotype. The chain carries TRBV7-6 and TRBJ2-1; D perhaps matches TRBD1 (5 bases). CDR3 length: 16 residues. V gave up 1 base and J gave up 3 bases, with 13 bases separating them. Germline V gene data show CDR1 as SGHVS and CDR2 as FNYEAQ. DNA of the CDR3: TGTGCCAGCAGCTTAGTGGACACACCAATCTACAATGAGCAGTTCTTC. It encodes CASSLVDTPIYNEQFF.

The V gene is TRBV5-1, the J gene TRBJ1-4; D may be TRBD1 (5 bases). With 0 bases removed from V and 8 bases from J, the gap between germline ends came to 11 bases. The CDR3 loop spans 14 amino acids. Germline V gives CDR1 SGHRS, CDR2 YFSETQ. DNA of the CDR3: TGCGCCAGCAGCTTGGTTGGGGGACCAGAAAAACTGTTTTTT. Translated, it gives CASSLVGGPEKLFF. The full variable domain, in which reference TRBV5-1 and TRBJ1-4 provide the parts outside the CDR3, is KAGVTQTPRYLIKTRGQQVTLSCSPISGHRSVSWYQQTPGQGLQFLFEYFSETQRNKGNFPGRFSGRQFSNSRSEMNVSTLELGDSALYLCASSLVGGPEKLFFGSGTQLSVL.

The chain uses TRBV19 and TRBJ1-5; D may be TRBD1 (6 bases). Trimming stripped 6 bases from V and 4 bases from J, with 10 bases between. The CDR3 extends over 13 amino acids. The germline V gene encodes CDR1 LNHDA and CDR2 SQIVND (reference sequence). CDR3 nucleotides: TGTGCCAGTAGAACTACAGGGAATCAGCCCCAGCATTTT. As protein: CASRTTGNQPQHF. The full variable domain, in which reference TRBV19 and TRBJ1-5 provide the parts outside the CDR3, is DGGITQSPKYLFRKEGQNVTLSCEQNLNHDAMYWYRQDPGQGLRLIYYSQIVNDFQKGDIAEGYSVSREKKESFPLTVTSAQKNPTAFYLCASRTTGNQPQHFGDGTRLSIL.

Here the CDR3 DNA reads TGCGCCAGCAGCCAACAACTGATTAACTATGGCTACACCTTC. Amino acid sequence: CASSQQLINYGYTF. The chain employs TRBV4-3 and TRBJ1-2; the D is unclear. Trimming took off 2 bases at V and 1 base at J, with 8 bases between the two ends. Per the germline V gene, CDR1 is LGHNA and CDR2 is YSLEER. CDR3 length equals 14 residues.

This clonotype was recorded many times. This chain connects TRBV4-1 to TRBJ2-1; tentatively, D is TRBD2 (5 bases). The V end was cut by 1 base, the J end by 0 bases, with 10 bases between. The germline V gene has CDR1 MGHRA and CDR2 YSYEKL. The CDR3 sequence is 16 residues long. The CDR3 bases are TGCGCCAGCAGCCAAGCGGACTTATTCTCCTACAATGAGCAGTTCTTC. This translates into CASSQADLFSYNEQFF.